What follows describes a single TCR beta chain. The CDR3 is 13 amino acids. Germline V gene data show CDR1 as SEHNR and CDR2 as FQNEAQ (reference sequence). V lost 1 base and J lost 7, with 10 bases in between. This entry comes from a study of blood T cell repertoires in COVID-19. On the study more broadly: Donors in the United States, Italy and Spain gave samples during acute or convalescent COVID-19.

Here immunoSEQ multiplex PCR was the method, and the copy in TCRdb shows in-frame clones only, minus some. The data contain about 280,000 clones, 80% to 90% of them singletons. Clinical histories supplied by participants themselves formed the basis of cohort assignment. This sequence originates from a woman between 25 and 40 years old with acute COVID-19. The sequencing input was PBMCs or T cells enriched from blood (not recorded which). This chain connects TRBV7-9 to TRBJ1-1; D is ambiguous. CDR3: CASSLEAAIEAFF. Written as DNA, the CDR3 is TGTGCCAGCAGCTTAGAGGCGGCCATTGAAGCTTTCTTT.